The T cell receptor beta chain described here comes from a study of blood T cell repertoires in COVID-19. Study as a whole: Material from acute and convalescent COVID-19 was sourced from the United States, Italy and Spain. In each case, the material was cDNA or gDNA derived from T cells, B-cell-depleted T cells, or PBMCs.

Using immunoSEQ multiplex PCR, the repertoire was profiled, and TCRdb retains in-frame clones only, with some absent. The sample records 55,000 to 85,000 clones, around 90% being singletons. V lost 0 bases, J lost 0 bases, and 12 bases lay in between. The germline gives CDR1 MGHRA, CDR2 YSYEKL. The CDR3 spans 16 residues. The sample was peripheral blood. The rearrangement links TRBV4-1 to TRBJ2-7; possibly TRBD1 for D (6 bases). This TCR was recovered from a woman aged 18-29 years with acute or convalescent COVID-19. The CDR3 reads CASSQDLRGSSYEQYF. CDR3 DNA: TGCGCCAGCAGCCAAGATCTTAGGGGGAGCTCCTACGAGCAGTACTTC.